This section outlines one TCR beta chain sequence together with its context. The data stem from a study of blood T cell repertoires in COVID-19. Across the study: Both acute and convalescent COVID-19 samples were obtained from the United States, Italy and Spain.

Cohort placement rested on clinical history that participants reported themselves. The CDR3 length is 15 residues. Looked up from germline, CDR1 is LNHDA and CDR2 is SQIVND (reference sequence). V lost 6 bases, J lost 4 bases, and 9 bases stayed unmatched. Repertoires were generated with immunoSEQ multiplex PCR, while TCRdb's copy carries only in-frame clones and drops some. The table shows about 260,000 clones, with approximately 79% occurring only once. The sequence was obtained from a man aged 30-40 years with acute COVID-19. The material sequenced was PBMCs or T cells enriched from blood (not recorded which). The chain uses TRBV19 and TRBJ1-3; 7 bases match TRBD1. The DNA of the CDR3 is TGTGCCAGTAGCCTGACAGGGTTTAGCGGAAACACCATATATTTT. This encodes CASSLTGFSGNTIYF.